This T cell receptor (beta chain) was sequenced for a study of CD8+ T cells in alopecia areata listed by TCRdb under 2018. For context, the study as a whole: Treated patients were enrolled in an open-label pilot trial of oral tofacitinib, 5 to 10 mg twice daily, for moderate-to-severe alopecia areata. Tofacitinib was given for 6 to 18 months, followed by 6 months of follow-up off drug to assess delayed response and recurrence. For the treated patients, the SALT score, which quantifies what percentage of scalp surface area is affected, served as the measure of disease severity. In both human patients and the C3H/HeJ mouse model, the study applied high-throughput TCRbeta sequencing to look at T cell clonal expansion in alopecia areata. Human TCRbeta sequencing covered scalp tissue and sorted CD4+ and CD8+ peripheral blood T cells from patchy and totalis/universalis alopecia areata patients and healthy controls. Tofacitinib-treated patients had biopsies at baseline and at 4 and 24 weeks of treatment, with a later scalp biopsy in several patients. Scalp clonality was compared across normal scalp (n=4), patchy alopecia areata scalp (n=8), and alopecia totalis/universalis scalp (n=8). RNA was extracted with the PAXgene miRNA kit for fixed scalp, the miRNeasy kit for PBMCs, and the RNeasy kit for mouse skin. TCRbeta CDR3 regions were amplified by immunoSEQ multiplex PCR using 35 Vbeta forward and 13 Jbeta reverse primers. Study-wide findings and limitations: Higher clonality and more expanded CD8+ clones were observed in lesional scalp than in normal scalp, particularly in alopecia totalis/universalis, a finding suggestive of antigenic drive. Compared with mice, TCR sequences shared between patients were less clear, possibly partly because of HLA diversity across the patient population. Scalp clonality and the number of expanded CD8+ clones among the top 100 scalp clones were significantly decreased by tofacitinib. Unlike mouse skin, which is dominated by gammadelta T cells, normal human skin has resident alphabeta T cells that are also sequenced, and this complicates analysis of the scalp TCR repertoire. During tofacitinib treatment, many expanded lesional clones stuck around in both scalp and blood, and this persistence may partly explain why relapse happens after treatment is stopped. The treated cohort was small, with a single nonresponder, so links between baseline CD8+ expansion and response need larger studies.

The CDR3 goes from the cysteine to the phenylalanine over 14 residues. Only the CDR3 region is kept as DNA, spanning 42 bases read in frame from base 1. CDR1 and CDR2 are read off the germline V gene as SGHRS and YFSETQ. Trimming removed 4 bases from V and 2 bases from J; the gene matches leave 5 bases unexplained. The treatment or condition label for this specimen denotes: oral pan-JAK inhibitor, 5-10 mg twice daily. From alopecia areata patients, peripheral blood was collected along with lesional scalp punch biopsies. PBMCs were separated by density centrifugation and stained for CD3, CD4 and CD8, after which CD4+ and CD8+ T cells were sorted on a FACSAria. The protocol used for the library was the immunoSEQ multiplex PCR assay. RNA was extracted from all samples and reverse transcribed into cDNA, which served as template for TCR sequencing. SuperScript III was used for first-strand cDNA synthesis, primed with a 2:1 mix of oligo-dT and random hexamers. A synthetic immune receptor repertoire was used to assess amplification bias, and residual bias was removed computationally. Turning to the authors' computational methods: Raw reads were preprocessed for error removal, and CDR3 was defined according to IMGT conventions as running from the conserved cysteine to phenylalanine. Clonality was computed as 1 minus the Shannon entropy, with the entropy normalized by log2 of the number of productive unique TCRs. Whether scalp clones were CD4 or CD8 was inferred by matching scalp TCRbeta sequences against CD4 and CD8 repertoires sorted from blood. TCRdb provides this immuneACCESS table in a form limited to in-frame rearrangements. Some clones are lacking; in checked studies, under half of them reflect an unresolved V gene, and why the rest are absent is not known. Clone size and the V and J calls come from that table; the DNA yielded D and trimming. Recorded for this sample are over 250,000 clones; 60% of them occurred a single time. The leading ten clones occupy 0.75% to 0.95% of the sample.

With respect to this clone: Its antigen target is currently unknown. No base-level quality is on record; no much larger clone is a single base apart.

Sample: CD4+ T cells sorted from blood, taken at approximately week 51, from a patient treated with tofacitinib. The TCR sequence derives from a human donor with alopecia areata. The chain links TRBV5-1 with TRBJ2-7, and 8 junctional nucleotides match TRBD1. The CDR3 sequence is CASSRGQGPYEQYF. In nucleotide form, the sequence is TGCGCCAGCAGCCGCGGACAGGGACCCTACGAGCAGTACTTC.